This T cell receptor beta chain comes out of a study of CD8+ T cells in alopecia areata. The authors extracted RNA and reverse transcribed it into cDNA as the sequencing template. The table came from immunoSEQ multiplex PCR; TCRdb's copy has only in-frame clones and leaves some out. The table has approximately 140,000 clones, about 85% seen once. Described treatment: oral pan-JAK inhibitor, 5-10 mg twice daily. The study team obtained lesional scalp punch biopsies and peripheral blood from alopecia areata patients. General study findings and limits: More clonal than normal scalp was lesional scalp, particularly alopecia totalis/universalis.

With 3 bases removed from V and 1 base from J, the gap between germline ends came to 6 bases. The CDR3 extends over 14 amino acids. Germline assignment: CDR1 MNHEY and CDR2 SMNVEV (reference sequence). Note on this clone: Antigen unknown. Other DNA sequences within the sample encode an identical CDR3.

This material consisted of CD8+ T cells sorted from blood, taken at week 4, from a patient treated with tofacitinib. This sequence was found in a human donor with alopecia areata. This chain joins TRBV27 and TRBJ2-2; the D is unclear. CDR3 protein: CASSFGGNTGELFF. The CDR3 DNA reads TGTGCCAGCAGTTTCGGCGGGAACACCGGGGAGCTGTTTTTT.